This TCR beta chain comes out of a study of blood T cell repertoires in COVID-19. About the study: Samples taken during acute and convalescent COVID-19 were collected in the United States, Italy and Spain.

Germline-derived CDR1 and CDR2 are LNHDA and SQIVND (reference sequence). After removal of 5 bases from V and 0 bases from J, the junction contained 4 bases not matched to a gene. This CDR3 has 15 residues. Clones were sequenced by immunoSEQ multiplex PCR, and TCRdb holds only the in-frame ones, with some missing. The data show under 300,000 clones, 86% seen once. The sample consisted of peripheral blood. The chain recombines TRBV19 with TRBJ1-3, with 7 bases fitting TRBD1. This sequence originates from a man aged 25 to 45 who had recovered from COVID-19. The CDR3 spells CASSATGDSGNTIYF. CDR3 DNA sequence: TGTGCCAGTAGTGCCACAGGGGACTCTGGAAACACCATATATTTT.